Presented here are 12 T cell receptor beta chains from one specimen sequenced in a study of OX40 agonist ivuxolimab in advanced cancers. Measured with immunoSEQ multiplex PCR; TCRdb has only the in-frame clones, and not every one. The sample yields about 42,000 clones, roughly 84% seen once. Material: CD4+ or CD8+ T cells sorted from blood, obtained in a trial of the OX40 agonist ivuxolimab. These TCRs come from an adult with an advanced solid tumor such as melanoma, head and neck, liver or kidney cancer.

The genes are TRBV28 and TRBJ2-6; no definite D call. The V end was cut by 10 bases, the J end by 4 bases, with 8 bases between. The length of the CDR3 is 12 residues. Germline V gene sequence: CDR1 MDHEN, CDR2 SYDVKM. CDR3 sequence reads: CATVGGANVLTF. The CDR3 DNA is TGTGCCACCGTAGGGGGGGCCAACGTCCTGACTTTC. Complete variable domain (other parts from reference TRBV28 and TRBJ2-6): DVKVTQSSRYLVKRTGEKVFLECVQDMDHENMFWYRQDPGLGLRLIYFSYDVKMKEKGDIPEGYSVSREKKERFSLILESASTNQTSMYLCATVGGANVLTFGAGSRLTVL.

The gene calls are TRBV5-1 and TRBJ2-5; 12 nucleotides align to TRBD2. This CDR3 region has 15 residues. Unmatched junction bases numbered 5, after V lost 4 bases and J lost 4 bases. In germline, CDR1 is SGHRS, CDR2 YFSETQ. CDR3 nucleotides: TGCGCCAGCAGCGAAAGGACTAGCGGGATAGAGACCCAGTACTTC. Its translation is CASSERTSGIETQYF.

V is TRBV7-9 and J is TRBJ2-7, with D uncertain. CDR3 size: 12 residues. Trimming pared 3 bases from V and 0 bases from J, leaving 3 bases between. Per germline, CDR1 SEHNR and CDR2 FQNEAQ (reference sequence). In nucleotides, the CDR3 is TGTGCCAGCAGCTTTAACTCCTACGAGCAGTACTTC. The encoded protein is CASSFNSYEQYF.

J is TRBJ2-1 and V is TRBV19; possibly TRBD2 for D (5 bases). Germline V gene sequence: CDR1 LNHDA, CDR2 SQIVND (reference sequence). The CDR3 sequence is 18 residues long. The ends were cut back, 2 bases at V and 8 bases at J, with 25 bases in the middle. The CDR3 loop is CASSIINPGITFVDEQFF. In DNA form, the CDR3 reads TGTGCCAGTAGTATAATAAACCCCGGGATCACTTTTGTCGATGAGCAGTTCTTC.

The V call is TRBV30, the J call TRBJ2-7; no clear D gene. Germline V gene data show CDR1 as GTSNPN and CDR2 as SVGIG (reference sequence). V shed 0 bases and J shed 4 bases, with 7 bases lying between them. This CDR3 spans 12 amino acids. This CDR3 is CAWSVSRYEQYF. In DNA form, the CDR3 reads TGTGCCTGGAGTGTTTCAAGATACGAGCAGTACTTC.

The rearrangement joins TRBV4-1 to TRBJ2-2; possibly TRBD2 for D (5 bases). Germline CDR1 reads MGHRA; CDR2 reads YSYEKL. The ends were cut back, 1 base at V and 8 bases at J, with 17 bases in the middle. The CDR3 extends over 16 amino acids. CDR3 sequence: CASSQGPWNRDGELFF. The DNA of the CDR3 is TGCGCCAGCAGCCAAGGACCATGGAACCGGGATGGGGAGCTGTTTTTT.

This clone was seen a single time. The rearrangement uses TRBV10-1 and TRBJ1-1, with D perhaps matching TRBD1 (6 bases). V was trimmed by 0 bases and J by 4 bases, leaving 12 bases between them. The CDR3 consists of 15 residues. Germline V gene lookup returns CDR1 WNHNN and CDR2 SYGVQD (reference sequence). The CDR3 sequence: CASSESGRGATEAFF. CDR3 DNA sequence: TGCGCCAGCAGTGAGTCGGGGAGGGGGGCCACTGAAGCTTTCTTT.

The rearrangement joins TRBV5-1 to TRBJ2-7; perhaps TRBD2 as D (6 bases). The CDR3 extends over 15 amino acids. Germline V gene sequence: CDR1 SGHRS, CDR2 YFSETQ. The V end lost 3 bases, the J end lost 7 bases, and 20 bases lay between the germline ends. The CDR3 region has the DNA TGCGCCAGCAGCTCCTTGCCGGGAGTAACCAGGGAGCAGTACTTC. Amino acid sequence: CASSSLPGVTREQYF.

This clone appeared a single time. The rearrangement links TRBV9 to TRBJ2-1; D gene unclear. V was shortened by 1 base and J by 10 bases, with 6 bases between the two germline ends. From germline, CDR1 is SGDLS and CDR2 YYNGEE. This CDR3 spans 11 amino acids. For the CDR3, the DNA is TGTGCCAGCAGCGTATTGGAGGAGCAGTTCTTC. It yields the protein CASSVLEEQFF.

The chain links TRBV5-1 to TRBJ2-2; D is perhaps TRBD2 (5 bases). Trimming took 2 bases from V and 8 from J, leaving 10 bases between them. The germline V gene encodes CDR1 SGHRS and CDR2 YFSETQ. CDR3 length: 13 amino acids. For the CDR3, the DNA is TGCGCCAGCAGCTTTGACGGGGTGGGGGAGCTGTTTTTT. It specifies CASSFDGVGELFF.

The CDR3 reads CASSPLDNQPQHF. The DNA of the CDR3 is TGTGCCAGCTCACCACTGGACAATCAGCCCCAGCATTTT. The chain is built from TRBV18 and TRBJ1-5; no clear D gene. V lost 1 base, J lost 3 bases, and 4 bases lay in between. The CDR3 spans 13 residues. CDR1 is KGHSH and CDR2 is LQKENI in the germline V gene.

The chain's CDR3 is CASIRRGVAYEQYF. The DNA for the CDR3 is TGTGCCAGCATCCGGAGGGGGGTTGCCTACGAGCAGTACTTC. This rearrangement joins TRBV2 to TRBJ2-5, with D perhaps given as TRBD1 or TRBD2 (6 bases each). Judging by the DNA end, TRBJ2-7 fits better; the J call may be wrong. CDR1 is SNHLY and CDR2 is FYNNEI in the germline V gene. The CDR3 is made up of 14 amino acids.